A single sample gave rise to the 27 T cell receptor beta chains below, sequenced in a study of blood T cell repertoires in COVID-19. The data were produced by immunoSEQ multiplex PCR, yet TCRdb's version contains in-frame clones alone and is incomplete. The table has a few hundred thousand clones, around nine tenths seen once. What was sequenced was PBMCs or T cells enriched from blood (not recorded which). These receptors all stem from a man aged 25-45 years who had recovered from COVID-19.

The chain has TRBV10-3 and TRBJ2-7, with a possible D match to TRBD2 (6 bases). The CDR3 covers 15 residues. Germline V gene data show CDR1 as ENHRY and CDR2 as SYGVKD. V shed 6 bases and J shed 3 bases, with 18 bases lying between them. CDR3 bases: TGTGCCATCAGCCAACCGGGGGAATTGGGCTACGAGCAGTACTTC. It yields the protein CAISQPGELGYEQYF.

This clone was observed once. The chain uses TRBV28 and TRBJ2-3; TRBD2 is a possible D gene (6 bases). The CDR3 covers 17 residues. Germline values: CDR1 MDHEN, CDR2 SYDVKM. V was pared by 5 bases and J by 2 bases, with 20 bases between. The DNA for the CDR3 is TGTGCCAGCAGTCCCTTGGGAGGACCCCCTTACACAGATACGCAGTATTTT. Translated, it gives CASSPLGGPPYTDTQYF.

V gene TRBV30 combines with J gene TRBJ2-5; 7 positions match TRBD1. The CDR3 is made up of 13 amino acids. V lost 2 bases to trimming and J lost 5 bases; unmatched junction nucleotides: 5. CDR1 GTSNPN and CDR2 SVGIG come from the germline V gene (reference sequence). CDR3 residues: CAWSPDRAETQYF. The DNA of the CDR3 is TGTGCCTGGAGTCCCGACAGGGCTGAGACCCAGTACTTC. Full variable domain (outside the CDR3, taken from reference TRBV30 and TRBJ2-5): SQTIHQWPATLVQPVGSPLSLECTVEGTSNPNLYWYRQAAGRGLQLLFYSVGIGQISSEVPQNLSASRPQDRQFILSSKKLLLSDSGFYLCAWSPDRAETQYFGPGTRLLVL.

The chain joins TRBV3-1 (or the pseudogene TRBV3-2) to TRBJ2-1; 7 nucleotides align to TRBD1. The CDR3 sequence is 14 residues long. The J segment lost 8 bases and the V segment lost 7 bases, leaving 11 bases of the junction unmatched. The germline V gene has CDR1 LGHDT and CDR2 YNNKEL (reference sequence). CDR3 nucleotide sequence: TGTGCCAGCACCCCCGGACAGGCAAGGCATGAGCAGTTCTTC. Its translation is CASTPGQARHEQFF.

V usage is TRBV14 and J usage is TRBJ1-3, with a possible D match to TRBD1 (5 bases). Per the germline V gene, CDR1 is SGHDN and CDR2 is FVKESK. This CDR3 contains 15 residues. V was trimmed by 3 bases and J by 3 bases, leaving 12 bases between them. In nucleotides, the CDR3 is TGTGCCAGCAGCCACCCCGGAGGGGTTGGAAACACCATATATTTT. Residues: CASSHPGGVGNTIYF.

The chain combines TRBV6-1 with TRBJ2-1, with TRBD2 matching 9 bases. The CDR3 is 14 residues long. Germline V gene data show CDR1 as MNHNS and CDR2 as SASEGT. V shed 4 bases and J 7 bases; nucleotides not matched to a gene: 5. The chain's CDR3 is CASSVAGAENEQFF. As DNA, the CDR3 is TGTGCCAGCAGTGTAGCGGGGGCGGAGAATGAGCAGTTCTTC.

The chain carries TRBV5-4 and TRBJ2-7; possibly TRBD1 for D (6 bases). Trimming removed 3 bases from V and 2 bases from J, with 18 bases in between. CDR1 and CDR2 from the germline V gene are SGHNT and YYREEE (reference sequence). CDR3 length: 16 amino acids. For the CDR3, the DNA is TGTGCCAGCAGCTATGACCCAGGGGCCCTTACCTACGAGCAGTACTTC. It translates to CASSYDPGALTYEQYF.

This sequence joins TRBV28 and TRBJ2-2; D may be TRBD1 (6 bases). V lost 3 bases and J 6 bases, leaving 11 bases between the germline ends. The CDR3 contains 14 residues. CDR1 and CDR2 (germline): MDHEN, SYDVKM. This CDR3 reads CASSFRGLAGELFF. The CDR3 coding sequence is TGTGCCAGCAGTTTTAGGGGGTTGGCCGGGGAGCTGTTTTTT.

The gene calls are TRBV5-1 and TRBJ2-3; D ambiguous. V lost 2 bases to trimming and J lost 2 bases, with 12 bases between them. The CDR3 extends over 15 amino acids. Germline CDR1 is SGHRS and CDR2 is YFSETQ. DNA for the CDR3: TGCGCCAGCAGCTTTTATGGCAGGAACACAGATACGCAGTATTTT. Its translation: CASSFYGRNTDTQYF.

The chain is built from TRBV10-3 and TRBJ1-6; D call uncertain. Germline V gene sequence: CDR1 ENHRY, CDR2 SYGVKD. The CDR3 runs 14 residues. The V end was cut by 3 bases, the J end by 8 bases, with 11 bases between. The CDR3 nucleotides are TGTGCCATCAGTGATGGTTCAGGCCATTCACCCCTCCACTTT. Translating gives CAISDGSGHSPLHF.

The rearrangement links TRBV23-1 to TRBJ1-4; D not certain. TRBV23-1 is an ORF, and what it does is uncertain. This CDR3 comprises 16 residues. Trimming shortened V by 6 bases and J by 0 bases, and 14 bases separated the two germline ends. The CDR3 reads CASSRTSPTTNEKLFF. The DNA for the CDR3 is TGCGCCAGCAGCCGTACTTCCCCAACAACTAATGAAAAACTGTTTTTT.

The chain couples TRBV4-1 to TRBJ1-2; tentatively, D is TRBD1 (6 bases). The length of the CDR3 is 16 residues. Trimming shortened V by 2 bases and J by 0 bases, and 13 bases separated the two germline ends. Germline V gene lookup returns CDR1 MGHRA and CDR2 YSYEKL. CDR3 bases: TGCGCCAGCAGCCAACCAGGGGTCGGCACTAACTATGGCTACACCTTC. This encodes CASSQPGVGTNYGYTF.

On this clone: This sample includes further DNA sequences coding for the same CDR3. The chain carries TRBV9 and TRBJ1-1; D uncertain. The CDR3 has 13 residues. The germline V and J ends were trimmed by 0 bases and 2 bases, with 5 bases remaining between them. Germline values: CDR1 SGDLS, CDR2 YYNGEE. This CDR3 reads CASSVAVNTEAFF. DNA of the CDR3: TGTGCCAGCAGCGTAGCAGTTAACACTGAAGCTTTCTTT.

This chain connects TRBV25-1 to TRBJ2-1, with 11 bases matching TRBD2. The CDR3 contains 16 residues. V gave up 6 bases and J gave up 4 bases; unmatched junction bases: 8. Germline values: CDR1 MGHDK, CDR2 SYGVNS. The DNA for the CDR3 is TGTGCCAGCAGCCCAATTAGCGGGGGGGATTACAATGAGCAGTTCTTC. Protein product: CASSPISGGDYNEQFF.

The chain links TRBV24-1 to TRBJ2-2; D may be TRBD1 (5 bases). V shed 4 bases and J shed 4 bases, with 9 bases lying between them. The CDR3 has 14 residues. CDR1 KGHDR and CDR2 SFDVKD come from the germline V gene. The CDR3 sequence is CATSDPDSTGELFF. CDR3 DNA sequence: TGTGCCACCAGTGACCCCGACAGCACCGGGGAGCTGTTTTTT.

CDR3: CASSPTGASNQPQHF. The CDR3 coding sequence is TGTGCCAGTAGTCCGACAGGGGCCTCCAATCAGCCCCAGCATTTT. This chain links TRBV19 with TRBJ1-5, with 8 positions matching TRBD1. Per germline, CDR1 LNHDA and CDR2 SQIVND (reference sequence). V lost 5 bases to trimming and J lost 3 bases; unmatched junction nucleotides: 6. The length of the CDR3 is 15 residues.

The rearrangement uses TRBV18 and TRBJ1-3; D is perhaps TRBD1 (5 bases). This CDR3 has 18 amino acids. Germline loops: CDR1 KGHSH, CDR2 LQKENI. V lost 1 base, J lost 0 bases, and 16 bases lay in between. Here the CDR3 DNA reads TGTGCCAGCTCACCACTCGGCGTAGGGGAAAGCTCTGGAAACACCATATATTTT. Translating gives CASSPLGVGESSGNTIYF.

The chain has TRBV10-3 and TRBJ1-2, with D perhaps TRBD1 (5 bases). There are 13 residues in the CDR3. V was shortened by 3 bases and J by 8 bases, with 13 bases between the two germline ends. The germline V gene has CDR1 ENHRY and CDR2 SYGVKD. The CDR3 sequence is CAISEAGRKGYTF. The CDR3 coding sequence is TGTGCCATCAGTGAAGCAGGGAGGAAAGGCTACACCTTC.

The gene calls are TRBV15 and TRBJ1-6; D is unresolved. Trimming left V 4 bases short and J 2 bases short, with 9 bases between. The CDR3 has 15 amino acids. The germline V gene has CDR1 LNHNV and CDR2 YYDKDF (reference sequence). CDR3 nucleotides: TGTGCCACCAGCACCAATTCCCCCTATAATTCACCCCTCCACTTT. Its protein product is CATSTNSPYNSPLHF.

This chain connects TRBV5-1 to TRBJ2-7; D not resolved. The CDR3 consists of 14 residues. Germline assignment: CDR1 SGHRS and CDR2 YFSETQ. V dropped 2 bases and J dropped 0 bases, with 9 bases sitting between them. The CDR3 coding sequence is TGCGCCAGCAGCTTAACAGATATCTCCTACGAGCAGTACTTC. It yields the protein CASSLTDISYEQYF. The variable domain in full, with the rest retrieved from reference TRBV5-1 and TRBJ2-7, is KAGVTQTPRYLIKTRGQQVTLSCSPISGHRSVSWYQQTPGQGLQFLFEYFSETQRNKGNFPGRFSGRQFSNSRSEMNVSTLELGDSALYLCASSLTDISYEQYFGPGTRLTVT.

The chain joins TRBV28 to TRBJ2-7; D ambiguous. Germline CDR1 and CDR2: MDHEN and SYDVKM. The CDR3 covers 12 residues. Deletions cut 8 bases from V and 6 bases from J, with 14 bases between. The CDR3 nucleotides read TGTGCCAGCCGACCTCAGGTCTCCGAGCAGTACTTC. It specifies CASRPQVSEQYF.

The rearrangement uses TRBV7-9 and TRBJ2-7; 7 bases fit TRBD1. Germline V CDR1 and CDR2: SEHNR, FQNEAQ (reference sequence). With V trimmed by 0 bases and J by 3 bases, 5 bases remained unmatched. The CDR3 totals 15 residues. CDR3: CASSLAQGVNYEQYF. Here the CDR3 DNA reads TGTGCCAGCAGCTTAGCGCAGGGGGTTAACTACGAGCAGTACTTC.

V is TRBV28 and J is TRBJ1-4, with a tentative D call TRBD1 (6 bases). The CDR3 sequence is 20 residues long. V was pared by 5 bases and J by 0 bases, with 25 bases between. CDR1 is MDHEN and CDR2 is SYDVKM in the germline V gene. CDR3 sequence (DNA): TGTGCCAGCAGTCAAGACAGGTGGTTGAAAACTCATGCAACTAATGAAAAACTGTTTTTT. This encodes CASSQDRWLKTHATNEKLFF.

The CDR3 sequence: CASSLSGTGDSPLHF. The CDR3 DNA reads TGTGCCAGCAGCCTCTCCGGGACAGGGGATTCACCCCTCCACTTT. V gene TRBV7-8 combines with J gene TRBJ1-6; 10 nucleotides line up with TRBD1. Per germline, CDR1 SGHVS and CDR2 FQNEAQ. Trimming removed 5 bases from V and 8 bases from J; junction bases left unmatched: 6. CDR3 length: 15 amino acids.

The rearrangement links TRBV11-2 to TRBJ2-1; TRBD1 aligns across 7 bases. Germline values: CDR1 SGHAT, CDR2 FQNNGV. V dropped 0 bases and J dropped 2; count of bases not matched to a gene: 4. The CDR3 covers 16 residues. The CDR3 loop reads CASSLERGRTYNEQFF. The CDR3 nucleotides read TGTGCCAGCAGCTTAGAAAGGGGGCGCACCTACAATGAGCAGTTCTTC.

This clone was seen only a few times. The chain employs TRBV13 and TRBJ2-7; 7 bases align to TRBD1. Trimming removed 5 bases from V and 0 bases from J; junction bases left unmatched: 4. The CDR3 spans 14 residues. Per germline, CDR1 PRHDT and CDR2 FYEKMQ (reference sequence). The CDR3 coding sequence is TGTGCCAGCAGCGGCCGGGACAGCTCCTACGAGCAGTACTTC. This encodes CASSGRDSSYEQYF.

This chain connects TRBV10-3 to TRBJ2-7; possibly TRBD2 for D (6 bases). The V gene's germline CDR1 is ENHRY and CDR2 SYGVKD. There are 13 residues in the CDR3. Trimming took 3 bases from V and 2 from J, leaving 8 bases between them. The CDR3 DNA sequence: TGTGCCATCAGTGACGGCGGGACCTACGAGCAGTACTTC. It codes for CAISDGGTYEQYF.